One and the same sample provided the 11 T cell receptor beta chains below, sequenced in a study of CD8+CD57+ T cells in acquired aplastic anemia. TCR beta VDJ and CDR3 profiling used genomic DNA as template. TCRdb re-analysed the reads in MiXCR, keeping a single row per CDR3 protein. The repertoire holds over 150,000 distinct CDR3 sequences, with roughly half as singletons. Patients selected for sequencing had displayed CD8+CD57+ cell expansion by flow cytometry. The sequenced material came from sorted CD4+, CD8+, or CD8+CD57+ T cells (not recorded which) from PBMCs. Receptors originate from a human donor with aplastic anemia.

The CDR3 nucleotides read TGCAGCACCGGACAGCGAGGGGAAGCTTTCTTT. It translates to CSTGQRGEAFF. This chain connects TRBV29-1 to TRBJ1-1, with D perhaps TRBD1 (6 bases). The CDR3 is made up of 11 amino acids. Trimming stripped 8 bases from V and 8 bases from J, with 15 bases between. Germline V gene lookup returns CDR1 SQVTM and CDR2 ANQGSEA.

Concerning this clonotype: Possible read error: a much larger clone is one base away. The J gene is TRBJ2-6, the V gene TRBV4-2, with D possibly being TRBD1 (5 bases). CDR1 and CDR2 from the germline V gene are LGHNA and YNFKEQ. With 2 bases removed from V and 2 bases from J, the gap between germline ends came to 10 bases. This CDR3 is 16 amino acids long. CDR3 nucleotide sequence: TGTGCCAGCAGCCAACCAGGCAGGGCTGGGGCCAACGTCCTGACTTTC. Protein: CASSQPGRAGANVLTF.

The CDR3 loop is CASSESVGNTEAFF. The CDR3 DNA is TGCGCCAGCAGTGAGTCTGTAGGGAACACTGAAGCTTTCTTT. The chain joins TRBV10-1 to TRBJ1-1, with unresolved D. The CDR3 contains 14 residues. CDR1 is WNHNN, CDR2 SYGVQD, per germline (reference sequence). V lost 0 bases, J lost 1 base, and 6 bases lay in between.

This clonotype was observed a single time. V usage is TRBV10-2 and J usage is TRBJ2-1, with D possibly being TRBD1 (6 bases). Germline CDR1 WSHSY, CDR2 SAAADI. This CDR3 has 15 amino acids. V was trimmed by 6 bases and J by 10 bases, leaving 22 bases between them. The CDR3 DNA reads TGCGCCAGCAGCGCCGAGGCCCCCAGGGGCGGAGAGCAGTTCTTC. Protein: CASSAEAPRGGEQFF.

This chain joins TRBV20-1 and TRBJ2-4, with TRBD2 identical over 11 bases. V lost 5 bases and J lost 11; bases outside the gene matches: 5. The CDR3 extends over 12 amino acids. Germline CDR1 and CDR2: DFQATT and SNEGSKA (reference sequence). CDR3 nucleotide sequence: TGCAGTGCTTACCTAGCGGGGGGTGTTCAGTACTTC. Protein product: CSAYLAGGVQYF.

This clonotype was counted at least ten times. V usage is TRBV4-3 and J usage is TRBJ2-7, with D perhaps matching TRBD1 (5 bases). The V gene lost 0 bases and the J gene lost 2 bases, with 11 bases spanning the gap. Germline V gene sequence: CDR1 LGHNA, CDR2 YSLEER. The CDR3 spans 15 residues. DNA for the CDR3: TGCGCCAGCAGCCAAGATAGGGCAGGGCCCTACGAGCAGTACTTC. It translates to CASSQDRAGPYEQYF.

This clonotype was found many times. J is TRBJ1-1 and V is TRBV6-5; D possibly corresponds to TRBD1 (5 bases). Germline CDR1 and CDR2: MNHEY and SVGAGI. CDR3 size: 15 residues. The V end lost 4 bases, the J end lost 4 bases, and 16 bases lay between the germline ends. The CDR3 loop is CASSFKQEGGTEAFF. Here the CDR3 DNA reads TGTGCCAGCAGTTTCAAACAGGAGGGAGGCACTGAAGCTTTCTTT.

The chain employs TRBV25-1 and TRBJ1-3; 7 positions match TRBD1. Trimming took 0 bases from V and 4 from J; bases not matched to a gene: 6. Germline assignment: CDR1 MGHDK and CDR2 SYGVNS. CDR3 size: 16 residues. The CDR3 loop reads CASSEYRGRTGNTIYF. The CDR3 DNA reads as TGTGCCAGCAGTGAATATAGGGGGCGAACAGGAAACACCATATATTTT.

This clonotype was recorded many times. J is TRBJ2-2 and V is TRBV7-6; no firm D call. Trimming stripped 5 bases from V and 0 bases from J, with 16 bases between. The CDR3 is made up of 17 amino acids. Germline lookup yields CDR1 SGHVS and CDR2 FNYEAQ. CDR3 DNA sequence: TGTGCCAGCAGCCAGCCCCCCCACAAGCCGAACACCGGGGAGCTGTTTTTT. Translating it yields CASSQPPHKPNTGELFF.

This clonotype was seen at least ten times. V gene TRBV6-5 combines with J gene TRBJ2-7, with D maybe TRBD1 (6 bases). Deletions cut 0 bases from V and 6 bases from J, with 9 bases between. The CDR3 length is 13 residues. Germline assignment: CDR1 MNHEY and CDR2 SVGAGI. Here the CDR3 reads CASSYSIRGEQYF. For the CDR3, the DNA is TGTGCCAGCAGTTACTCGATCAGGGGCGAGCAGTACTTC.

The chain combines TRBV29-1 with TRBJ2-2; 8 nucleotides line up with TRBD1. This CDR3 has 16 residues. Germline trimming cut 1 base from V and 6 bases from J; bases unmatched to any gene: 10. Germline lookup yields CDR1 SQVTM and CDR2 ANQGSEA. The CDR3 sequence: CSVEGQGASSSGELFF. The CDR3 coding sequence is TGCAGCGTTGAAGGTCAGGGGGCTAGTAGCTCCGGGGAGCTGTTTTTT.